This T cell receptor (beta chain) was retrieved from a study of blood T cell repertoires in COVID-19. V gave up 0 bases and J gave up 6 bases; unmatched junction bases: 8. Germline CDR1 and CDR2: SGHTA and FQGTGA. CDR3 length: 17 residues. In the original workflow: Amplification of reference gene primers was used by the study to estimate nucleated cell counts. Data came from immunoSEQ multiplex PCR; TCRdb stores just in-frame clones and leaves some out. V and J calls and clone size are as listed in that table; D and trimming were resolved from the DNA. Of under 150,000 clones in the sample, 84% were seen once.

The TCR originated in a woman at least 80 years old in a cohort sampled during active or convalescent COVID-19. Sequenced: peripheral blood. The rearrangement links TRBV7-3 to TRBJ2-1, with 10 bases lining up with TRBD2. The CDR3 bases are TGTGCCAGCAGCTTAACCCCCTTAGCGGGGGGCCTCAATGAGCAGTTCTTC. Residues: CASSLTPLAGGLNEQFF.